Presented here are 32 T cell receptor beta chains from one specimen sequenced in a study of blood T cell repertoires in COVID-19. The table came from immunoSEQ multiplex PCR; TCRdb's copy has only in-frame clones and leaves some out. Of some 180,000 clones listed, more than 80% are singletons. The sample taken for sequencing was PBMCs or T cells enriched from blood (not recorded which). All receptors come from a man between 40 and 49 years old who had recovered from COVID-19.

This sequence joins TRBV30 and TRBJ2-3; the D gene is possibly TRBD2 (6 bases). The V gene's germline CDR1 is GTSNPN and CDR2 SVGIG (reference sequence). This CDR3 spans 12 amino acids. The CDR3 reads CARGHLTDTQYF. The CDR3 nucleotides read TGTGCGCGGGGCCATCTCACAGATACGCAGTATTTT.

The chain uses TRBV25-1 and TRBJ2-2, with TRBD1 identical over 7 bases. Trimming cost V 4 bases and J 6 bases; bases outside gene matches: 2. Germline assignment: CDR1 MGHDK and CDR2 SYGVNS. The CDR3 consists of 13 residues. Written as DNA, the CDR3 is TGTGCCAGCAGTGGTACAGGGGCCGGGGAGCTGTTTTTT. Translated, it gives CASSGTGAGELFF.

As to this clone: The identical CDR3 is also encoded by other nucleotide sequences in the sample. V and J are TRBV7-9 and TRBJ2-5; D is ambiguous. The germline V gene encodes CDR1 SEHNR and CDR2 FQNEAQ (reference sequence). V lost 3 bases to trimming and J lost 1 base, with 3 bases between them. The CDR3 is 12 amino acids. The CDR3 DNA reads TGTGCCAGCAGCTTCAGCCAAGAGACCCAGTACTTC. Amino acids: CASSFSQETQYF.

This clone appeared once. The chain has TRBV10-3 and TRBJ1-2; TRBD1 matches 7 bases. V lost 5 bases, J lost 4 bases, and 7 bases stayed unmatched. The CDR3 length is 14 residues. Germline CDR1 reads ENHRY; CDR2 reads SYGVKD. The CDR3 bases are TGTGCCATCAGTACAGGGGTTGGCAGCTATGGCTACACCTTC. Protein sequence: CAISTGVGSYGYTF.

This clone was recorded a few times. V is TRBV5-6 and J is TRBJ1-2; D perhaps matches TRBD1 (5 bases). V was shortened by 4 bases and J by 0 bases, with 16 bases between the two germline ends. This CDR3 is 16 amino acids long. Germline V gene lookup returns CDR1 SGHDT and CDR2 YYEEEE. CDR3 residues: CASSPLEGRANYGYTF. The CDR3 bases are TGTGCCAGCAGCCCATTGGAGGGCAGGGCTAACTATGGCTACACCTTC.

V usage is TRBV11-3 and J usage is TRBJ1-1; D call uncertain. The CDR3 extends over 13 amino acids. V gave up 3 bases and J gave up 5 bases, with 10 bases separating them. The germline CDR1 and CDR2 sequences are SGHNT and YENEEA. CDR3 amino acids: CASSFPRGTEAFF. The CDR3 nucleotides read TGTGCCAGCAGCTTCCCCCGAGGGACTGAAGCTTTCTTT.

The V gene is TRBV29-1, the J gene TRBJ1-1; TRBD1 aligns across 10 bases. The CDR3 extends over 12 amino acids. J gave up 6 bases and V 4 bases, and 2 bases lay outside the gene matches. Germline lookup yields CDR1 SQVTM and CDR2 ANQGSEA. CDR3 region: CSVGGTGAEAFF. The CDR3 DNA reads as TGCAGCGTTGGGGGGACAGGGGCTGAAGCTTTCTTT.

In this sample, this clone turned up a few times. The chain carries TRBV7-2 and TRBJ1-3; TRBD1 aligns across 9 bases. The CDR3 length is 12 residues. Germline CDR1 is SGHTA and CDR2 is FQGNSA. Unmatched junction bases numbered 4, after V lost 5 bases and J lost 11 bases. CDR3 bases: TGTGCCAGCAGCCGGGACAGGGTATCCATATATTTT. Amino acid sequence: CASSRDRVSIYF.

This clone has a single count. V usage is TRBV27 and J usage is TRBJ2-3; 13 positions agree with TRBD2. The junction had 2 bases not matched to a gene; V was cut back by 6 bases and J by 5 bases. CDR1 and CDR2 (germline): MNHEY, SMNVEV (reference sequence). The CDR3 loop spans 14 amino acids. This CDR3 is CASRGLAGRDTQYF. CDR3 coding DNA: TGTGCCAGCAGGGGACTAGCGGGACGAGATACGCAGTATTTT.

This rearrangement joins TRBV4-2 to TRBJ1-5; the D gene is possibly TRBD1 (5 bases). The CDR3 totals 13 residues. Germline assignment: CDR1 LGHNA and CDR2 YNFKEQ. V dropped 5 bases and J dropped 3 bases, with 8 bases sitting between them. This chain's CDR3 is CASSSGDNQPQHF. The CDR3 region has the DNA TGTGCCAGCAGCTCGGGGGACAATCAGCCCCAGCATTTT.

The chain combines TRBV5-4 with TRBJ2-2, with D perhaps TRBD1 (5 bases). The CDR3 extends over 15 amino acids. Germline CDR1 is SGHNT and CDR2 is YYREEE (reference sequence). The V gene lost 1 base and the J gene lost 6 bases, with 13 bases spanning the gap. The CDR3 nucleotides read TGTGCCAGCAGCTTGAGGCAGGGAAATTCCGGGGAGCTGTTTTTT. This sequence encodes CASSLRQGNSGELFF.

The chain carries TRBV14 and TRBJ1-6; 9 nucleotides align to TRBD1. This CDR3 is 16 amino acids long. CDR1 SGHDN and CDR2 FVKESK come from the germline V gene. The V and J ends lost 4 bases and 8 bases, in that order; junction bases with no gene match: 9. The CDR3 sequence: CASSRSGQGADSPLHF. The DNA for the CDR3 is TGTGCCAGCAGCCGCTCGGGACAGGGCGCGGATTCACCCCTCCACTTT.

The chain uses TRBV7-9 and TRBJ1-2; 7 bases line up with TRBD1. The germline CDR1 and CDR2 sequences are SEHNR and FQNEAQ (reference sequence). V was clipped by 1 base and J by 5 bases; unmatched bases: 1. This CDR3 region has 13 residues. CDR3 region: CASSLGQGYGYTF. DNA of the CDR3: TGTGCCAGCAGCTTAGGACAGGGTTATGGCTACACCTTC.

This chain joins TRBV14 and TRBJ1-1; D possibly corresponds to TRBD1 (5 bases). Trimming pared 4 bases from V and 9 bases from J, leaving 12 bases between. Germline loops: CDR1 SGHDN, CDR2 FVKESK. The CDR3 length is 12 residues. The CDR3 region is CASSPRGGKAFF. In DNA, the CDR3 is TGTGCCAGCAGCCCGAGGGGCGGGAAAGCTTTCTTT.

The chain combines TRBV5-1 with TRBJ2-5; no definite D call. Germline assignment: CDR1 SGHRS and CDR2 YFSETQ. The germline V and J ends were trimmed by 5 bases and 4 bases, with 9 bases remaining between them. The CDR3 spans 12 residues. Here the CDR3 reads CASSPGRETQYF. The CDR3 nucleotides read TGCGCCAGCAGTCCAGGTAGAGAGACCCAGTACTTC.

V usage is TRBV10-3 and J usage is TRBJ1-1, with TRBD1 identical over 10 bases. This CDR3 has 14 amino acids. V was clipped by 6 bases and J by 6 bases; unmatched bases: 7. CDR1 and CDR2 from the germline V gene are ENHRY and SYGVKD. CDR3 in amino acids: CAIRAGQGGAEAFF. The DNA for the CDR3 is TGTGCCATCAGAGCTGGACAGGGGGGAGCTGAAGCTTTCTTT.

This clone was recorded once. The rearrangement links TRBV19 to TRBJ2-2; the match to TRBD1 covers 7 bases. The CDR3 is 14 amino acids. J gave up 4 bases and V 5 bases, and 4 bases lay outside the gene matches. Germline-derived CDR1 and CDR2 are LNHDA and SQIVND (reference sequence). The CDR3 DNA reads TGTGCCAGTAGTTCCGGACAGGTCACCGGGGAGCTGTTTTTT. As protein: CASSSGQVTGELFF.

The chain couples TRBV9 to TRBJ2-1, with 7 nucleotides matching TRBD1. The CDR3 consists of 16 residues. V shed 3 bases and J 0 bases; nucleotides not matched to a gene: 6. CDR1 is SGDLS and CDR2 is YYNGEE in the germline V gene. In nucleotides, the CDR3 is TGTGCCAGCAGCGCCGAACAGGGGAGCTCCTACAATGAGCAGTTCTTC. As protein: CASSAEQGSSYNEQFF.

The chain is built from TRBV20-1 and TRBJ2-7, with 9 bases fitting TRBD1. The ends lost 3 bases at V and 4 bases at J; junction bases unmatched: 7. The germline CDR1 and CDR2 sequences are DFQATT and SNEGSKA (reference sequence). CDR3 length: 14 amino acids. The CDR3 is CSASFGTGSYEQYF. The CDR3 nucleotides read TGCAGTGCTAGTTTTGGGACAGGGTCGTACGAGCAGTACTTC.

V and J are TRBV14 and TRBJ2-1, with D possibly TRBD2 on 5 matching bases. The V and J ends lost 0 bases and 0 bases respectively, with 9 bases between them. This CDR3 has 16 residues. Germline V gene sequence: CDR1 SGHDN, CDR2 FVKESK. As DNA, the CDR3 is TGTGCCAGCAGCCAAGATAGCGCTAGCTCCTACAATGAGCAGTTCTTC. It specifies CASSQDSASSYNEQFF.

This clone was detected only once. The chain carries TRBV5-6 and TRBJ1-2; 7 bases map to TRBD1. The CDR3 runs to 14 residues. With V trimmed by 2 bases and J by 4 bases, 5 bases remained unmatched. In germline, CDR1 is SGHDT, CDR2 YYEEEE. The DNA for the CDR3 is TGTGCCAGCAGCTTATCCGGGACAGTCTATGGCTACACCTTC. Translated, it gives CASSLSGTVYGYTF.

The J gene is TRBJ1-2, the V gene TRBV3-1 (or the pseudogene TRBV3-2); D gene ambiguous. Germline assignment: CDR1 LGHDT and CDR2 YNNKEL (reference sequence). V was trimmed by 3 bases and J by 2 bases, leaving 10 bases between them. The CDR3 is 14 residues long. CDR3 DNA sequence: TGTGCCAGCAGCCAGAGGGCAAGGAACTATGGCTACACCTTC. Amino acids: CASSQRARNYGYTF.

The CDR3 reads CASASGDGNTIYF. The CDR3 DNA is TGTGCCAGCGCGAGCGGAGATGGAAACACCATATATTTT. The chain has TRBV2 and TRBJ1-3, with no clear D. V shed 8 bases and J shed 3 bases, with 11 bases lying between them. This CDR3 comprises 13 residues. Germline CDR1 reads SNHLY; CDR2 reads FYNNEI.

The gene calls are TRBV18 and TRBJ2-7, with a tentative D call TRBD2 (6 bases). V was cut by 2 bases and J by 2 bases, with 10 bases left in between. The length of the CDR3 is 14 residues. Germline V CDR1 and CDR2: KGHSH, LQKENI. CDR3 DNA sequence: TGTGCCAGCTCACCAATAGCGGATGCCTACGAGCAGTACTTC. Protein sequence: CASSPIADAYEQYF.

The V call is TRBV6-6, the J call TRBJ1-2, with D possibly TRBD1 on 6 matching bases. Trimming cost V 5 bases and J 8 bases, with 21 bases left between them. CDR1 and CDR2 (germline): MNHNY, SVGAGI (reference sequence). The CDR3 extends over 15 amino acids. For the CDR3, the DNA is TGTGCCAGCAGTGGGGGCCGGGACCTGTTGGAGGGCTACACCTTC. It is translated as CASSGGRDLLEGYTF.

The CDR3 region is CAWSVRKTGTEAFF. For the CDR3, the DNA is TGTGCCTGGAGTGTTAGAAAAACGGGCACTGAAGCTTTCTTT. The rearrangement uses TRBV30 and TRBJ1-1; D gene unclear. The CDR3 runs 14 residues. V lost 0 bases and J 4 bases, leaving 12 bases between the germline ends. Germline loops: CDR1 GTSNPN, CDR2 SVGIG (reference sequence).

V and J are TRBV9 and TRBJ2-2; 10 nucleotides match TRBD2. The ends lost 0 bases at V and 6 bases at J; junction bases unmatched: 5. The CDR3 has 16 amino acids. The germline V gene encodes CDR1 SGDLS and CDR2 YYNGEE. In nucleotides, the CDR3 is TGTGCCAGCAGCGTAGCGGGACTAGCGCTCGCCGGGGAGCTGTTTTTT. It translates to CASSVAGLALAGELFF.

The CDR3 bases are TGTGCCAGCAGTTCGACAGGGATCTACGAGCAGTACTTC. Translating it yields CASSSTGIYEQYF. The chain joins TRBV27 to TRBJ2-7, with TRBD1 matching 7 bases. The CDR3 is 13 amino acids. Germline CDR1 is MNHEY and CDR2 is SMNVEV (reference sequence). V lost 4 bases to trimming and J lost 3 bases; unmatched junction nucleotides: 3.

To note about this clone: The same CDR3 also results from other DNA sequences found in this sample. The genes are TRBV4-1 and TRBJ2-7; 8 bases are a match to TRBD1. Germline values: CDR1 MGHRA, CDR2 YSYEKL. The V segment lost 4 bases and the J segment 4 bases; nucleotides outside the gene matches: 3. The CDR3 runs 13 residues. The CDR3 region is CASSRDRGYEQYF. In DNA, the CDR3 is TGCGCCAGCAGCCGAGACAGGGGATACGAGCAGTACTTC.

The chain joins TRBV24-1 to TRBJ1-5; possible D gene TRBD1, 6 bases. Trimming removed 3 bases at V and 3 bases at J, with 8 bases between. CDR3 size: 14 residues. Germline V gene lookup returns CDR1 KGHDR and CDR2 SFDVKD. The CDR3 protein is CATSDHRVNQPQHF. The CDR3 DNA reads TGTGCCACCAGTGATCACAGGGTCAATCAGCCCCAGCATTTT.

This clone was detected only a few times. The rearrangement joins TRBV5-1 to TRBJ2-7; 7 bases are a match to TRBD1. The junction had 9 bases not matched to a gene; V was cut back by 4 bases and J by 2 bases. Germline-derived CDR1 and CDR2 are SGHRS and YFSETQ. The CDR3 extends over 15 amino acids. CDR3: CASSKGQTNAYEQYF. As DNA, the CDR3 is TGCGCCAGCAGCAAGGGACAGACCAACGCCTACGAGCAGTACTTC.

J is TRBJ2-7 and V is TRBV2, with D perhaps TRBD1 (5 bases). The germline gives CDR1 SNHLY, CDR2 FYNNEI. The V gene lost 6 bases and the J gene lost 5 bases, with 11 bases spanning the gap. The CDR3 covers 12 residues. CDR3 bases: TGTGCCAGCAGGCTTTCAGGGAACGAGCAGTACTTC. This sequence encodes CASRLSGNEQYF.